This is a list of T cell receptor beta chains from one sample in a study of blood T cell repertoires in COVID-19. Some clones are missing from TCRdb's copy, which holds only in-frame ones; the method was immunoSEQ multiplex PCR. The sample yields 200,000 to 300,000 clones, 87% seen once. The specimen sequenced was peripheral blood. These receptors were obtained from a man aged 55-75 years who had recovered from COVID-19. The CDR3 runs from the conserved cysteine through the conserved F or W. A D gene is named only where the DNA matches it firmly. For some rows the clone size is stated as once, few or many, or as a class when expanded; others skip it.

-,TRBV18,-,TRBJ2-1,CASSPYIGGTYNEQFF,TGTGCCAGCTCACCATATATTGGGGGGACTTACAATGAGCAGTTCTTC
-,TRBV6-1,-,TRBJ2-3,CASSEVDRGTDTQYF,TGTGCCAGCAGTGAAGTAGATCGGGGCACAGATACGCAGTATTTT
-,TRBV7-9,-,TRBJ2-7,CASSLGDYEQYF,TGTGCCAGCAGCTTAGGCGATTACGAGCAGTACTTC
-,TRBV6-5,-,TRBJ1-2,CASSYGGQDRYTF,TGTGCCAGCAGTTACGGGGGCCAAGACCGCTACACCTTC
-,TRBV3-1/TRBV3-2,-,TRBJ1-2,CASSRTGFGGYTF,TGTGCCAGCAGCCGTACAGGGTTCGGTGGCTACACCTTC
TRBD1,TRBV12-5,-,TRBJ1-5,CASGFGTGNQPQHF,TGTGCTAGTGGTTTTGGGACAGGCAATCAGCCCCAGCATTTT
-,TRBV3-1/TRBV3-2,once,TRBJ1-4,CASTPQGREKLFF,TGTGCCAGCACCCCCCAGGGTCGGGAAAAACTGTTTTTT
-,TRBV5-6,-,TRBJ1-2,CASSLVEASSPGYTF,TGTGCCAGCAGCTTGGTTGAGGCCTCGAGCCCTGGCTACACCTTC
-,TRBV6-5,-,TRBJ2-7,CASSHSYEQYF,TGTGCCAGCAGTCATTCCTACGAGCAGTACTTC
-,TRBV3-1/TRBV3-2,-,TRBJ1-2,CASSQVWGGNYGYTF,TGTGCCAGCAGCCAAGTGTGGGGAGGCAACTATGGCTACACCTTC
TRBD1,TRBV27,-,TRBJ1-6,CASSSGQGVWDSPLHF,TGTGCCAGCAGTTCGGGACAGGGTGTCTGGGATTCACCCCTCCACTTT
TRBD1,TRBV12-5,-,TRBJ1-6,CASGPGQGVPSNSPLHF,TGTGCTAGTGGTCCGGGACAGGGGGTTCCGTCGAATTCACCCCTCCACTTT
TRBD1,TRBV5-1,-,TRBJ1-5,CASSLVPGGENQPQHF,TGCGCCAGCAGCTTGGTACCAGGGGGCGAGAATCAGCCCCAGCATTTT
-,TRBV6-6,-,TRBJ2-1,CASSTGTSYNEQFF,TGTGCCAGCAGTACCGGGACTTCGTACAATGAGCAGTTCTTC
-,TRBV18,-,TRBJ1-3,CASSPLTGITPGNTIYF,TGTGCCAGCTCACCACTGACAGGAATAACCCCTGGAAACACCATATATTTT
-,TRBV24-1,once,TRBJ2-1,CATSDANRESEQFF,TGTGCCACCAGTGATGCGAATCGGGAGTCTGAGCAGTTCTTC
-,TRBV3-1/TRBV3-2,once,TRBJ1-3,CASTRTSGSGNTIYF,TGTGCCAGCACCCGCACTTCGGGTAGTGGAAACACCATATATTTT
-,TRBV6-5,-,TRBJ1-1,CATSRGLDAEAFF,TGTGCCACTTCCCGGGGTCTGGACGCTGAAGCTTTCTTT
-,TRBV29-1,-,TRBJ1-2,CSVEGGQRYGYTF,TGCAGCGTTGAAGGAGGACAGCGATATGGCTACACCTTC
-,TRBV15,-,TRBJ1-4,CATSRYGQNEKLFF,TGTGCCACCAGCAGATACGGACAGAATGAAAAACTGTTTTTT
TRBD1,TRBV25-1,-,TRBJ1-1,CASSDRQGGLKAFF,TGTGCCAGCAGTGATCGACAGGGGGGACTAAAAGCTTTCTTT
TRBD1,TRBV19,few,TRBJ1-1,CASSKGQGGTEAFF,TGTGCCAGTAGCAAGGGACAGGGAGGGACTGAAGCTTTCTTT
-,TRBV23-1,-,TRBJ1-6,CASSQPRWGRVSPLHF,TGCGCCAGCAGTCAACCGCGCTGGGGGCGGGTTTCACCCCTCCACTTT
TRBD1,TRBV5-1,once,TRBJ2-7,CASSLEPPGQMNYEQYF,TGCGCCAGCAGCTTGGAGCCACCGGGACAGATGAATTACGAGCAGTACTTC
-,TRBV5-1,-,TRBJ2-5,CASSLLQGQETQYF,TGCGCCAGCAGCTTGCTCCAGGGCCAAGAGACCCAGTACTTC
TRBD1,TRBV3-1/TRBV3-2,few,TRBJ2-7,CASSFHQGALEQYF,TGTGCCAGCAGCTTTCATCAGGGGGCTCTCGAGCAGTACTTC
-,TRBV6-5,-,TRBJ1-5,CASSWTFTLGQPQHF,TGTGCCAGCAGTTGGACATTCACCCTCGGGCAGCCCCAGCATTTT
-,TRBV19,-,TRBJ1-1,CASSIAAGSSEAFF,TGTGCCAGTAGCATAGCGGCGGGGTCGAGTGAAGCTTTCTTT
-,TRBV11-3,-,TRBJ1-6,CASSLWTNSPLHF,TGTGCCAGCAGCTTATGGACAAATTCACCCCTCCACTTT
TRBD1,TRBV19,-,TRBJ2-2,CASTGQLNTGELFF,TGTGCCAGTACGGGACAGTTGAACACCGGGGAGCTGTTTTTT
TRBD1,TRBV30,-,TRBJ1-1,CAWSVLQGKPEAFF,TGTGCCTGGAGCGTCCTACAGGGGAAACCTGAAGCTTTCTTT
-,TRBV5-1,-,TRBJ2-5,CASRRSTNDRQETQYF,TGCGCCAGCCGACGATCAACCAACGACAGACAAGAGACCCAGTACTTC
TRBD1,TRBV29-1,-,TRBJ2-1,CSVDSSGTGLEQFF,TGCAGCGTTGATTCCTCCGGGACAGGCCTCGAGCAGTTCTTC
TRBD2,TRBV6-5,-,TRBJ2-7,CASSYSSGGGYEQYF,TGTGCCAGCAGTTACTCTAGCGGGGGGGGATACGAGCAGTACTTC
TRBD2,TRBV4-1,-,TRBJ2-2,CASTSQPGGTGELFF,TGCGCCAGCACCTCCCAACCGGGGGGCACCGGGGAGCTGTTTTTT
-,TRBV5-1,-,TRBJ2-3,CASSPEGADTQYF,TGCGCCAGCAGCCCAGAGGGGGCAGATACGCAGTATTTT
TRBD2,TRBV7-9,few,TRBJ2-2,CASSSTSGGPNTGELFF,TGTGCCAGCAGCTCTACTAGCGGGGGGCCGAACACCGGGGAGCTGTTTTTT
-,TRBV18,-,TRBJ1-3,CASSPPSRVQNTIYF,TGTGCCAGCTCACCACCGAGCAGGGTACAAAACACCATATATTTT
TRBD1,TRBV7-6,once,TRBJ1-6,CASSNFGQGARGSPLHF,TGTGCCAGCAGCAATTTCGGACAGGGGGCGCGTGGTTCACCCCTCCACTTT
TRBD1,TRBV6-1,-,TRBJ1-5,CASSDQGASNQPQHF,TGTGCCAGCAGTGATCAGGGGGCTAGCAATCAGCCCCAGCATTTT
TRBD2,TRBV7-9,-,TRBJ2-3,CASTPSSGRTDTQYF,TGTGCCAGCACCCCGTCTAGCGGTCGCACAGATACGCAGTATTTT
-,TRBV5-1,few,TRBJ1-1,CASSLGQMNTEAFF,TGCGCCAGCAGCTTGGGACAGATGAACACTGAAGCTTTCTTT
TRBD2,TRBV5-1,once,TRBJ2-3,CASSYGLVPDTQYF,TGCGCCAGCAGCTACGGACTAGTTCCAGATACGCAGTATTTT
-,TRBV9,-,TRBJ1-1,CASSVTGQINTEAFF,TGTGCCAGCAGCGTTACCGGACAGATTAACACTGAAGCTTTCTTT
-,TRBV6-1,few,TRBJ1-3,CASSEFEGAGNTIYF,TGTGCCAGCAGTGAATTTGAGGGGGCTGGAAACACCATATATTTT
TRBD1,TRBV6-5,-,TRBJ2-2,CASRSGQGEAGELFF,TGTGCCAGCAGAAGCGGACAGGGGGAAGCCGGGGAGCTGTTTTTT
-,TRBV24-1,-,TRBJ2-1,CATSDLWSGANEQFF,TGTGCCACCAGTGATCTATGGTCTGGGGCTAATGAGCAGTTCTTC
TRBD1,TRBV2,-,TRBJ1-2,CASGGQVETYGYTF,TGTGCCAGCGGAGGACAGGTCGAAACCTATGGCTACACCTTC
-,TRBV6-5,-,TRBJ1-1,CASSQPGRTEAFF,TGTGCCAGCAGTCAACCAGGGCGCACTGAAGCTTTCTTT
-,TRBV18,-,TRBJ1-4,CASSPLPAGVEEKLFF,TGTGCCAGCTCACCACTCCCCGCAGGGGTGGAGGAAAAACTGTTTTTT
-,TRBV6-6,-,TRBJ1-5,CASSPRGQAANQPQHF,TGTGCCAGCAGCCCTCGGGGACAAGCGGCCAATCAGCCCCAGCATTTT
TRBD1,TRBV19,-,TRBJ1-2,CASSDRGNYGYTF,TGTGCCAGTAGTGACAGGGGGAACTATGGCTACACCTTC
-,TRBV5-4,-,TRBJ2-7,CASSLGAGPGNEQYF,TGTGCCAGCAGCTTGGGGGCAGGACCAGGGAACGAGCAGTACTTC